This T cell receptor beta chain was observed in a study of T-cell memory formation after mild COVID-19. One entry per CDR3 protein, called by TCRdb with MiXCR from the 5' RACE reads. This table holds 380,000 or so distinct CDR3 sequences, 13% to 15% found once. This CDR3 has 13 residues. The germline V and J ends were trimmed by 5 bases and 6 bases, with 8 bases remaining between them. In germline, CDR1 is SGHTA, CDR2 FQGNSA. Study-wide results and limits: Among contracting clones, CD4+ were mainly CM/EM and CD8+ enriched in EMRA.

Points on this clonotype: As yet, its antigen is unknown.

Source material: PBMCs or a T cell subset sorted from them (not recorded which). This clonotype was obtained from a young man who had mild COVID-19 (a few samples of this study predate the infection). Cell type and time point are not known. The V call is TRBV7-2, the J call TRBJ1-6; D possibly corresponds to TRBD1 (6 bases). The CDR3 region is CASSPDSNSPLHF. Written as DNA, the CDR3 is TGTGCCAGCAGCCCGGACAGTAATTCACCCCTCCACTTT.